The 18 T cell receptor beta chains given below trace back to one sample, sequenced in a study of T cells in Graves' hyperthyroidism and ophthalmopathy. The source material, RNA transcripts, was used to amplify TCR beta CDR3 regions. Primed by the HTBI set, a first-round RT-PCR was run on the TCR CDR3. Via MiXCR, TCRdb re-called the multiplex PCR reads, giving one row per CDR3 protein. This sample yields roughly 640,000 distinct CDR3 sequences, of which about a sixth are seen a single time; roughly 3.3% belongs to the top ten. Sequences were obtained from blood. Receptor source: a woman aged 40 to 50 with Graves' ophthalmopathy.

This clonotype has a count of ten or more. V gene TRBV3-1 combines with J gene TRBJ2-3; D possibly corresponds to TRBD2 (5 bases). The CDR3 is 16 residues long. Germline lookup yields CDR1 LGHDT and CDR2 YNNKEL (reference sequence). V was cut by 5 bases and J by 2 bases, with 17 bases left in between. CDR3 nucleotide sequence: TGTGCCAGCAGCGGCGGACTCTTAGCCAACACAGATACGCAGTATTTT. This sequence encodes CASSGGLLANTDTQYF.

The chain joins TRBV4-1 to TRBJ2-7; TRBD1 might be the D (6 bases). Germline CDR1 reads MGHRA; CDR2 reads YSYEKL. This CDR3 is 18 amino acids long. V lost 2 bases and J 5 bases, leaving 25 bases between the germline ends. CDR3 amino acids: CASSQTPFKNREPHEQYF. CDR3 bases: TGCGCCAGCAGCCAAACCCCCTTCAAAAACAGGGAGCCCCACGAGCAGTACTTC.

This clonotype was seen many times. The chain carries TRBV7-2 and TRBJ2-7; 9 bases map to TRBD2. The length of the CDR3 is 16 residues. Germline V gives CDR1 SGHTA, CDR2 FQGNSA. V lost 2 bases and J lost 7; bases outside the gene matches: 12. The CDR3 region has the DNA TGTGCCAGCAGCTTACTACGGACTAGCGTTGGAGAAGAGCAGTACTTC. Amino acids: CASSLLRTSVGEEQYF.

There are many counts of this clonotype. This chain connects TRBV12-3 or TRBV12-4 to TRBJ1-1; maybe TRBD1 (6 bases). CDR3 length: 14 residues. V lost 5 bases and J lost 5, with 15 bases in between. In nucleotides, the CDR3 is TGTGCCAGCAGTCTGGGGCAGGGGTTAACTGAAGCTTTCTTT. Translated: CASSLGQGLTEAFF.

This clonotype occurred many times. The chain is built from TRBV7-9 and TRBJ2-7, with 10 nucleotides matching TRBD2. Germline values: CDR1 SEHNR, CDR2 FQNEAQ (reference sequence). J lost 0 bases, V lost 8 bases, and 7 bases had no gene match. The CDR3 runs 15 residues. CDR3 sequence (DNA): TGTGCCAGCGGGAAGCGGGAGGGGAGCTCCTACGAGCAGTACTTC. Its protein is CASGKREGSSYEQYF. The full variable domain, completed using reference TRBV7-9 and TRBJ2-7, is DTGVSQNPRHKITKRGQNVTFRCDPISEHNRLYWYRQTLGQGPEFLTYFQNEAQLEKSRLLSDRFSAERPKGSFSTLEIQRTEQGDSAMYLCASGKREGSSYEQYFGPGTRLTVT.

This clonotype was counted many times. The chain links TRBV3-1 to TRBJ1-1, with D perhaps TRBD1 (5 bases). CDR1 and CDR2 (germline): LGHDT, YNNKEL (reference sequence). This CDR3 is built from 14 residues. The V gene lost 2 bases and the J gene lost 8 bases, with 15 bases spanning the gap. This CDR3 reads CASSQNIREREAFF. CDR3 nucleotides: TGTGCCAGCAGCCAAAATATCAGGGAAAGGGAAGCTTTCTTT.

This clonotype has just a few counts. The chain joins TRBV7-2 to TRBJ2-1; TRBD2 matches 12 bases. Unmatched junction bases numbered 4, after V lost 2 bases and J lost 2 bases. CDR1 SGHTA and CDR2 FQGNSA come from the germline V gene. The CDR3 contains 17 residues. The DNA for the CDR3 is TGTGCCAGCAGCTTAACGGGGACTAGCGGGCCCTACAATGAGCAGTTCTTC. This codes for CASSLTGTSGPYNEQFF.

Remarks on this clonotype: This may stem from a read error, because a much larger clone lies one nucleotide away. The rearrangement joins TRBV27 to TRBJ1-1, with D perhaps matching TRBD1 (6 bases). Germline V gene lookup returns CDR1 MNHEY and CDR2 SMNVEV (reference sequence). The CDR3 runs 15 residues. The V end was cut by 7 bases, the J end by 3 bases, with 18 bases between. The CDR3 bases are TGTGCCAGCATGAAGACAGGAAGGGGTGACACTGAAGCTTTCTTT. Protein: CASMKTGRGDTEAFF.

This clonotype was observed at least ten times. The V call is TRBV11-2, the J call TRBJ1-4; D is perhaps TRBD1 (6 bases). Germline V gene lookup returns CDR1 SGHAT and CDR2 FQNNGV. Trimming removed 6 bases at V and 4 bases at J, with 15 bases between. The CDR3 is 15 residues long. The DNA for the CDR3 is TGTGCCAGCAGTCTCCGGGGGCTAATTAATGAAAAACTGTTTTTT. Protein sequence: CASSLRGLINEKLFF.

A few counts support this clonotype. The genes are TRBV28 and TRBJ2-3, with TRBD1 matching 9 bases. The CDR3 runs to 16 residues. The germline V gene encodes CDR1 MDHEN and CDR2 SYDVKM. The J segment lost 0 bases and the V segment lost 6 bases, leaving 7 bases of the junction unmatched. The CDR3 is CASRPNRGLSTDTQYF. The CDR3 region has the DNA TGTGCCAGCAGGCCCAACAGGGGGCTGAGCACAGATACGCAGTATTTT.

This clonotype was picked up a small number of times. The rearrangement joins TRBV12-5 to TRBJ2-2; D perhaps matches TRBD1 (6 bases). Germline CDR1 and CDR2: LGHNT and FRNRAP. V dropped 8 bases and J dropped 0 bases, with 13 bases sitting between them. The CDR3 is 15 residues long. The CDR3 DNA reads TGTGCTAGTAACTCCGGGACACCGAACACCGGGGAGCTGTTTTTT. Translated, it gives CASNSGTPNTGELFF.

The V and J genes are TRBV7-9 and TRBJ2-1; 11 nucleotides agree with TRBD2. Per the germline V gene, CDR1 is SEHNR and CDR2 is FQNEAQ (reference sequence). CDR3 length: 18 residues. Unmatched junction bases numbered 12, after V lost 4 bases and J lost 4 bases. CDR3 sequence reads: CASSSKYSGTSGYNEQFF. DNA for the CDR3: TGTGCCAGCAGCTCTAAATACTCCGGGACTAGCGGTTACAATGAGCAGTTCTTC.

This clonotype was seen at least ten times. V usage is TRBV6-1 and J usage is TRBJ2-7, with D perhaps TRBD1 or TRBD2 (5 bases each). Germline CDR1 and CDR2: MNHNS and SASEGT. The length of the CDR3 is 17 residues. V dropped 5 bases and J dropped 0 bases, with 20 bases sitting between them. The CDR3 DNA reads TGTGCCAGCAGTTACACCCCAGGGAGCGGAAACTCCTACGAGCAGTACTTC. This gives the protein CASSYTPGSGNSYEQYF.

CDR3 DNA sequence: TGTGCCATCAACCCCGGGACAGGGGGGACGATTGAGCAGTTCTTC. Amino acids: CAINPGTGGTIEQFF. The J gene is TRBJ2-1, the V gene TRBV10-3; TRBD1 agrees at 11 bases. Germline values: CDR1 ENHRY, CDR2 SYGVKD. Trimming took 7 bases from V and 9 from J; bases not matched to a gene: 11. There are 15 residues in the CDR3.

This clonotype showed up many times. The chain joins TRBV3-1 to TRBJ1-2, with D possibly TRBD1 on 5 matching bases. V lost 4 bases and J lost 6, with 15 bases in between. The CDR3 contains 14 residues. Germline V gives CDR1 LGHDT, CDR2 YNNKEL (reference sequence). The CDR3 loop is CASSLGHFSDGYTF. CDR3 coding DNA: TGTGCCAGCAGCCTTGGACATTTTTCTGATGGCTACACCTTC.

The rearrangement links TRBV7-9 to TRBJ1-1, with 7 nucleotides matching TRBD1. In germline, CDR1 is SEHNR, CDR2 FQNEAQ (reference sequence). The CDR3 length is 12 residues. V dropped 4 bases and J dropped 8; count of bases not matched to a gene: 4. The DNA of the CDR3 is TGTGCCAGCAGCTGGGACAGTGGAGAAGCTTTCTTT. Its translation is CASSWDSGEAFF.

This clonotype appeared many times. The chain employs TRBV5-1 and TRBJ2-3; D might be TRBD2 (5 bases). In germline, CDR1 is SGHRS, CDR2 YFSETQ. This CDR3 has 13 amino acids. The germline V and J ends were trimmed by 6 bases and 5 bases, with 13 bases remaining between them. DNA of the CDR3: TGCGCCAGCAACATAGAGGGTGTAGATACGCAGTATTTT. Amino acids: CASNIEGVDTQYF.

This clonotype was detected ten times or more. V gene TRBV10-2 combines with J gene TRBJ2-7; 8 positions agree with TRBD1. V lost 3 bases, J lost 1 base, and 5 bases stayed unmatched. CDR1 is WSHSY, CDR2 SAAADI, per germline. The CDR3 extends over 15 amino acids. The CDR3 region is CASSDWGQESYEQYF. The CDR3 DNA reads as TGCGCCAGCAGTGATTGGGGACAGGAGTCCTACGAGCAGTACTTC.